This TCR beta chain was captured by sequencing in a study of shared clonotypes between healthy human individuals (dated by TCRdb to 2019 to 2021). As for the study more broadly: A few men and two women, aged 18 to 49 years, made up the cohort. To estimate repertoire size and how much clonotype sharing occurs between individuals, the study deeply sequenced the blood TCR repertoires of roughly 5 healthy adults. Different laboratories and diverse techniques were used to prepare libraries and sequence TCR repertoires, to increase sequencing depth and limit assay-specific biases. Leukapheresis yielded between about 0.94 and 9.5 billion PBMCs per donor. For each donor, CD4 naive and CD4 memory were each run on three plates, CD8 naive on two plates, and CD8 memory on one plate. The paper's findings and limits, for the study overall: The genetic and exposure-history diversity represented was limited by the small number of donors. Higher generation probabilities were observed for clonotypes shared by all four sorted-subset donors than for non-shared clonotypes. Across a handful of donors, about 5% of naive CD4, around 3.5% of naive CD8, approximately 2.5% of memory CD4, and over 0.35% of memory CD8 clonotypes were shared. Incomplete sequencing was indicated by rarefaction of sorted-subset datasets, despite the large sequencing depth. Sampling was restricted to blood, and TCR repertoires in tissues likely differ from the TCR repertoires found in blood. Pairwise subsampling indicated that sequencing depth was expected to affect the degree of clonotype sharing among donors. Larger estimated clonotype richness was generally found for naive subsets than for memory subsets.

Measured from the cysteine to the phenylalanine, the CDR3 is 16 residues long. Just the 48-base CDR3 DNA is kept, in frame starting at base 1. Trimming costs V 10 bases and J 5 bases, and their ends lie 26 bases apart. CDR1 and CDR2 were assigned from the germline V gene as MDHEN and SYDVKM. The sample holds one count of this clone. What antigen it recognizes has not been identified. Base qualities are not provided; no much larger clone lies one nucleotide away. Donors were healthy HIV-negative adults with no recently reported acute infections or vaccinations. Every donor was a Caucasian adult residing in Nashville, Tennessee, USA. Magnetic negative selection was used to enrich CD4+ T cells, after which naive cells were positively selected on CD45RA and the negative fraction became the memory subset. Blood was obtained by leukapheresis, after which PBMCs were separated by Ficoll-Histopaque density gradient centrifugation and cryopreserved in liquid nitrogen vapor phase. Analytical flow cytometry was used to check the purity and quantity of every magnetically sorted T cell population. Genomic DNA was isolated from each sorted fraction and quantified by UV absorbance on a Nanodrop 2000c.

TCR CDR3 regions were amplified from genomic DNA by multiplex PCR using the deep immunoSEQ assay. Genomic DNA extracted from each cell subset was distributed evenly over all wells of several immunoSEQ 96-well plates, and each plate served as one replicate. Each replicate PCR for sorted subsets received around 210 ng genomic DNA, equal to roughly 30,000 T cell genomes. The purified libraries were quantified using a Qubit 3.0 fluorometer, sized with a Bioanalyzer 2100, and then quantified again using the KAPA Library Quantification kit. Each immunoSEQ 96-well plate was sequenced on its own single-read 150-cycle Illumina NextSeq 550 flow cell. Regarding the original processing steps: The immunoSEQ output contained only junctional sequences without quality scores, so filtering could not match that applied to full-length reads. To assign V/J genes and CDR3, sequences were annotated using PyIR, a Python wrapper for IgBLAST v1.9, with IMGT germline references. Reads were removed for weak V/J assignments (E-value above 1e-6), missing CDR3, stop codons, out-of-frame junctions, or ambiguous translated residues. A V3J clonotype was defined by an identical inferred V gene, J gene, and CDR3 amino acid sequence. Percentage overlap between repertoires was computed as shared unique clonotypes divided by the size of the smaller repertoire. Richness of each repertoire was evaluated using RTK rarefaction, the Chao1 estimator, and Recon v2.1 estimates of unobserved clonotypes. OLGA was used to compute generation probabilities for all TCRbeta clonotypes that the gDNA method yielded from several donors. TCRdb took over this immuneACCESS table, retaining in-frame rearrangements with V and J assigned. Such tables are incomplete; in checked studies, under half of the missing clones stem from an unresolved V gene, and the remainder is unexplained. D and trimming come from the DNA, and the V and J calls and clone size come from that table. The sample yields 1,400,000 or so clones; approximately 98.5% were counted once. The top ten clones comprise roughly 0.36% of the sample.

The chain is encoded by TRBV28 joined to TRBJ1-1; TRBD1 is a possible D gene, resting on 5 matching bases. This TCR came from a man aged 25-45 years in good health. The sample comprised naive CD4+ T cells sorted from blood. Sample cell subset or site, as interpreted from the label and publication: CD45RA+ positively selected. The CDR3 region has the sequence CATNRDEGMGRTEAFF. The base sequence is TGTGCCACTAACCGGGACGAAGGGATGGGAAGAACTGAAGCTTTCTTT. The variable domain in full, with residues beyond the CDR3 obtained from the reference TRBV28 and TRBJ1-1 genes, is DVKVTQSSRYLVKRTGEKVFLECVQDMDHENMFWYRQDPGLGLRLIYFSYDVKMKEKGDIPEGYSVSREKKERFSLILESASTNQTSMYLCATNRDEGMGRTEAFFGQGTRLTVV.